The present T cell receptor beta chain was sequenced within a study of vaccination and CD4 T cells after COVID-19. Study-level background: The cells were exposed to overlapping spike peptides originating from SARS-CoV-2, HCoV-NL63, HCoV-OC43 and HCoV-229E for stimulation.

The sample's treatment: roughly 10-day PBMC culture with coronavirus spike peptide pools or control peptides (ViraFEST assay). Peptide-pool expansion of antigen-specific T cells preceded TCR sequencing in ViraFEST. As regards this clonotype: Antigen: not known.

An Oncomine TCR Beta short-read assay was used to sequence the DNA from cultured CD4+ T cells. MiXCR was run by TCRdb on the PCR reads, yielding one entry per CDR3 protein. The sample holds 8,500 to 9,000 distinct CDR3 sequences, nearly 50% seen once. The J segment lost 0 bases and the V segment lost 3 bases, leaving 5 bases of the junction unmatched. Looked up from germline, CDR1 is DFQATT and CDR2 is SNEGSKA (reference sequence). This CDR3 spans 14 amino acids. The V gene is TRBV20-1, the J gene TRBJ2-7; TRBD1 agrees at 7 bases. This sequence was found in a human donor who had recovered from COVID-19. Source material: CD4+ T cells from blood, cultured in vitro. CDR3 in DNA: TGCAGTGCTAGGGGTGACAGGGCCTCCTACGAGCAGTACTTC. It specifies CSARGDRASYEQYF.